The rows below give T cell receptor beta chains drawn from one sample of a study of control samples from healthy donors and cancer patients. The assay was immunoSEQ multiplex PCR, and TCRdb's table has in-frame clones only and misses some. Among some 200,000 clones, roughly 94% were seen once, and the ten largest hold approximately 1.6%. Sequencing was carried out using blood. Receptor source: a man between 50 and 59 years old in good health. The CDR3 runs from the conserved cysteine through the conserved F or W. Each record gives: D gene, J gene, V gene, CDR3 length, CDR3 protein, CDR3 DNA. D genes are given only for firm matches.

TRBD2 TRBJ2-5 TRBV6-2/TRBV6-3 15 CASSRRGDGEETQYF TGTGCCAGCAGTCGGCGGGGGGACGGGGAAGAGACCCAGTACTTC
- TRBJ1-2 TRBV3-1/TRBV3-2 13 CASSPRGPYGYTF TGTGCCAGCAGCCCCCGGGGGCCCTATGGCTACACCTTC
TRBD2 TRBJ2-2 TRBV24-1 15 CATSDSGGGTGELFF TGTGCCACCAGCGATAGCGGGGGAGGCACCGGGGAGCTGTTTTTT
TRBD1 TRBJ2-5 TRBV9 14 CASSVETGHETQYF TGTGCCAGCAGCGTCGAGACAGGGCACGAGACCCAGTACTTC
- TRBJ1-1 TRBV28 14 CASSFTAQELKAFF TGTGCCAGCAGTTTCACGGCTCAGGAATTAAAAGCTTTCTTT
- TRBJ1-6 TRBV5-1 13 CASSSLGNSPLHF TGCGCCAGCAGCTCGTTGGGGAATTCACCCCTCCACTTT
- TRBJ2-2 TRBV14 21 CASSQEPGQKGTKANTGELFF TGTGCCAGCAGCCAAGAACCGGGACAAAAGGGGACGAAAGCGAACACCGGGGAGCTGTTTTTT
- TRBJ2-7 TRBV7-7 13 CASSPGQNHEQYF TGTGCTAGCAGTCCGGGGCAAAACCACGAGCAGTACTTC
- TRBJ2-1 TRBV24-1 11 CATSDFREQFF TGTGCCACCAGTGATTTCAGGGAGCAGTTCTTC
- TRBJ1-2 TRBV2 12 CASGPGYDGYTF TGTGCCAGCGGCCCAGGGTATGATGGCTACACCTTC
- TRBJ1-1 TRBV5-1 13 CASSLGLNTEAFF TGCGCCAGCAGCTTGGGTCTGAACACTGAAGCTTTCTTT
TRBD2 TRBJ2-1 TRBV5-8 14 CASSFLAGGHEQFF TGTGCCAGCAGCTTCCTAGCGGGGGGGCATGAGCAGTTCTTC
- TRBJ1-2 TRBV19 15 CASSTPTHGGYGYTF TGTGCCAGTAGTACCCCGACCCATGGGGGATATGGCTACACCTTC
- TRBJ1-1 TRBV7-6 14 CASSLVAGEFEAFF TGTGCCAGCAGCTTAGTGGCAGGGGAATTTGAAGCTTTCTTT
TRBD2 TRBJ2-1 TRBV3-1/TRBV3-2 15 CASRALAGGYNEQFF TGTGCCAGCAGAGCGCTAGCGGGGGGATACAATGAGCAGTTCTTC
TRBD1 TRBJ1-5 TRBV10-2 14 CASSGQGAVQPQHF TGCGCCAGCAGTGGGCAGGGGGCAGTTCAGCCCCAGCATTTT